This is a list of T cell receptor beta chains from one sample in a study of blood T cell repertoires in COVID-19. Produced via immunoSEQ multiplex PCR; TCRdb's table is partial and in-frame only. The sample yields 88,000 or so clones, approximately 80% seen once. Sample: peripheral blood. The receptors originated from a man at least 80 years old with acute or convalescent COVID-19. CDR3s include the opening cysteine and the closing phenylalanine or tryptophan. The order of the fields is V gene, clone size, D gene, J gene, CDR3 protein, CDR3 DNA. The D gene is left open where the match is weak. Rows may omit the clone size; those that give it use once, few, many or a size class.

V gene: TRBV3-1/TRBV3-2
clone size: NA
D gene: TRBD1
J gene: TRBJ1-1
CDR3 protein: CASSQKGANTEAFF
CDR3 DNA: TGTGCCAGCAGCCAAAAGGGGGCGAACACTGAAGCTTTCTTT

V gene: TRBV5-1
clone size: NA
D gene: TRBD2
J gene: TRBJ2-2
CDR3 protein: CASQDLAGAHTGELFF
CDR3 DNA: TGCGCCAGTCAGGACCTAGCGGGGGCACACACCGGGGAGCTGTTTTTT

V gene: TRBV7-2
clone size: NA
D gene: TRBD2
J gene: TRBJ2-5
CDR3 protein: CASGPGLAGEETQYF
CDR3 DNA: TGTGCCAGCGGACCGGGACTAGCGGGTGAAGAGACCCAGTACTTC

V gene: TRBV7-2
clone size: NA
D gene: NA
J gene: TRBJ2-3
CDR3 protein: CASSGIGSGSSTDTQYF
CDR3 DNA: TGTGCCAGCAGCGGAATTGGTAGCGGCTCTAGCACAGATACGCAGTATTTT

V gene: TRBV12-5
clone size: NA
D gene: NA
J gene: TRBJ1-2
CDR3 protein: CASGLALGADYRYTF
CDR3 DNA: TGTGCTAGTGGTTTGGCCTTGGGGGCGGATTATCGCTACACCTTC

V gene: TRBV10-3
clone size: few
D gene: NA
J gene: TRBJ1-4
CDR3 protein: CAIKGQYNEKLFF
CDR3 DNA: TGTGCCATCAAAGGACAGTATAATGAAAAACTGTTTTTT

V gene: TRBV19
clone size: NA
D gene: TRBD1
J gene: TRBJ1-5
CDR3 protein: CASSTTGGSSNQPQHF
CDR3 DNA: TGTGCCAGTAGTACCACAGGGGGATCTAGCAATCAGCCCCAGCATTTT

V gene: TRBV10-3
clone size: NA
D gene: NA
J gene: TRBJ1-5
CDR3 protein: CAIRDQDSNQPQHF
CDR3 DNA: TGTGCCATCCGGGATCAGGATAGCAATCAGCCCCAGCATTTT

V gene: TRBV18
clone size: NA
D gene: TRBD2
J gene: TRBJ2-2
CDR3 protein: CASSRQRTSGGANTGELFF
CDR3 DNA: TGTGCCAGCTCACGGCAACGGACTAGCGGGGGGGCGAACACCGGGGAGCTGTTTTTT

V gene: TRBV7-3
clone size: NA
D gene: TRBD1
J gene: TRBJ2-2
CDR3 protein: CASSLTPSGQGASGELFF
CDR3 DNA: TGTGCCAGCAGCTTAACCCCGTCGGGACAGGGGGCCTCCGGGGAGCTGTTTTTT

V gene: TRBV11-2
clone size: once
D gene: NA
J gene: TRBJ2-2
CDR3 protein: CASSLGESGELFF
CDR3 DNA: TGTGCCAGCAGCTTAGGGGAGAGCGGGGAGCTGTTTTTT

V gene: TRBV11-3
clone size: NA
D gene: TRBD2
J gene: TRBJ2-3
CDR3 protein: CASSLISSGTQYF
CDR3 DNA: TGTGCCAGCAGCTTAATCTCCAGCGGGACTCAGTATTTT

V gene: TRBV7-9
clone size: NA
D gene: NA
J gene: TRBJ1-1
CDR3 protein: CASSLQDEAFF
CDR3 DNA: TGTGCCAGCAGCTTACAGGATGAAGCTTTCTTT

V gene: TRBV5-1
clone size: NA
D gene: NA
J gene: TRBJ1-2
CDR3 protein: CASSLETGWVGYTF
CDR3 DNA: TGCGCCAGCAGCTTGGAAACAGGGTGGGTTGGCTACACCTTC

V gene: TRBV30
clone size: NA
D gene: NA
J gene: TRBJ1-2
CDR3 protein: CAWSVNRNYGYTF
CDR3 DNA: TGTGCCTGGAGTGTGAACAGAAACTATGGCTACACCTTC

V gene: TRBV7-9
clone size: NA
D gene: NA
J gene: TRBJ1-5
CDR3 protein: CASSLGGLNQPQHF
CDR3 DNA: TGTGCCAGCAGCTTAGGAGGGCTCAATCAGCCCCAGCATTTT

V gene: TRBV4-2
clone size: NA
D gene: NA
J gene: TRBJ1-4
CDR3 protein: CASSQDSRGSNEKLFF
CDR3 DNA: TGTGCCAGCAGCCAAGATTCCAGGGGATCTAATGAAAAACTGTTTTTT

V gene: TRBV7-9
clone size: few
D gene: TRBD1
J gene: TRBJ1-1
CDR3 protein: CASSPWGQGGTEAFF
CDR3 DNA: TGTGCCAGCAGCCCCTGGGGACAGGGCGGCACTGAAGCTTTCTTT

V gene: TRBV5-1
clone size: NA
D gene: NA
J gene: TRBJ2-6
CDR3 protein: CASSSGLSSGANVLTF
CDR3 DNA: TGCGCCAGCAGCTCAGGGCTTAGCTCTGGGGCCAACGTCCTGACTTTC

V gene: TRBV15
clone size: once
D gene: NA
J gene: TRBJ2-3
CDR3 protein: CATSRDLRDTQYF
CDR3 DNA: TGTGCCACCAGCAGAGATTTGCGTGATACGCAGTATTTT

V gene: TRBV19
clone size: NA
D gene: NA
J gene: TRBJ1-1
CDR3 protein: CASSITGANTEAFF
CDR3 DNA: TGTGCCAGTAGTATAACGGGTGCCAACACTGAAGCTTTCTTT

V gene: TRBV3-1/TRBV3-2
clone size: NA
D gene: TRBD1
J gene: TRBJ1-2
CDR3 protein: CASSQQGEAGYTF
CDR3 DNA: TGTGCCAGCAGCCAGCAGGGGGAGGCTGGCTACACCTTC

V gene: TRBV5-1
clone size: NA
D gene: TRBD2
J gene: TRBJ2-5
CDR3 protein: CASSASGQETQYF
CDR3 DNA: TGCGCCAGCAGTGCTAGCGGGCAAGAGACCCAGTACTTC

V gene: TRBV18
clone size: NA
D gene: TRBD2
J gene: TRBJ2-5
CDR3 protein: CASSPRTSGDLTQYF
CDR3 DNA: TGTGCCAGCTCACCAAGGACTAGCGGGGACCTGACCCAGTACTTC

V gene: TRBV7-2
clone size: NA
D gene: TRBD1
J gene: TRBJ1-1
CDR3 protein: CASSYGTGGWGTEAFF
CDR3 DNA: TGTGCCAGCAGCTACGGGACAGGGGGCTGGGGTACTGAAGCTTTCTTT

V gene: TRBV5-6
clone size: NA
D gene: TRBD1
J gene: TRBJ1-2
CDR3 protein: CASSLYGQGAKYSGYTF
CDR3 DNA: TGTGCCAGCAGCTTGTACGGACAGGGGGCGAAATACAGTGGCTACACCTTC

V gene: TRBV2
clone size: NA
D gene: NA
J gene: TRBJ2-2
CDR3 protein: CASSEDGVNTGELFF
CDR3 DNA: TGTGCCAGCAGTGAGGACGGGGTTAACACCGGGGAGCTGTTTTTT

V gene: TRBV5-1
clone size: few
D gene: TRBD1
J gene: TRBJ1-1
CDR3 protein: CASRSGTGGGHTEAFF
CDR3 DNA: TGCGCCAGCAGATCCGGGACAGGGGGCGGACACACTGAAGCTTTCTTT

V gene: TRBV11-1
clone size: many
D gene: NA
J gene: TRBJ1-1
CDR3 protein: CASSDGGGRGNTEAFF
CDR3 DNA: TGTGCCAGCAGCGACGGTGGCGGCAGGGGGAACACTGAAGCTTTCTTT

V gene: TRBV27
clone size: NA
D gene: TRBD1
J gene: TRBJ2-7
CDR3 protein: CASSLRRTGPREQYF
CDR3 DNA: TGTGCCAGCAGTTTAAGGAGGACAGGCCCCCGCGAGCAGTACTTC

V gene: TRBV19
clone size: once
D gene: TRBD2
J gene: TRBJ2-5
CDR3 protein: CASSSRPGLGSETQYF
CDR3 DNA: TGTGCCAGTAGTTCCCGGCCGGGACTAGGATCGGAGACCCAGTACTTC

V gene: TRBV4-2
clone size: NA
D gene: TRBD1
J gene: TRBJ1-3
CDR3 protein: CASSPYTGGTGNTIYF
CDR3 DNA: TGTGCCAGCAGCCCGTACACAGGGGGGACTGGAAACACCATATATTTT

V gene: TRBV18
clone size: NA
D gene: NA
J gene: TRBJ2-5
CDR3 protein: CASSQLNQETQYF
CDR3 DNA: TGTGCCAGCTCACAACTCAATCAAGAGACCCAGTACTTC

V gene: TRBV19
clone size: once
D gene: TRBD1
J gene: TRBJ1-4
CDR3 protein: CASSIDGQGVHPEKLFF
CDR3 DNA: TGTGCCAGTAGTATAGATGGACAGGGGGTGCACCCTGAAAAACTGTTTTTT

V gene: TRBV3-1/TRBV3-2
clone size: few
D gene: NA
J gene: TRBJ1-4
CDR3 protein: CASSQGGPGEKLFF
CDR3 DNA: TGTGCCAGCAGCCAAGGAGGGCCTGGCGAAAAACTGTTTTTT

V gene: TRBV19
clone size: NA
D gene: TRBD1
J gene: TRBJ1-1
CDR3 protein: CASSMGTGRVMNTEAFF
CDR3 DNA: TGTGCCAGTAGTATGGGGACAGGGAGAGTTATGAACACTGAAGCTTTCTTT

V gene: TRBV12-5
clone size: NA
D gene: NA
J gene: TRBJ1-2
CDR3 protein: CASGNYDGRLGSGYTF
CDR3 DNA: TGTGCTAGTGGCAATTACGACGGACGCCTGGGGAGTGGCTACACCTTC

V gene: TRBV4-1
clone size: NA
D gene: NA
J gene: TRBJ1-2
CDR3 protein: CASSQESRVYGYTF
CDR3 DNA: TGCGCCAGCAGCCAAGAATCCAGGGTCTATGGCTACACCTTC

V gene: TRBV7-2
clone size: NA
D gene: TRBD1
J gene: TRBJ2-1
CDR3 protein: CASSPGQGTPVQFF
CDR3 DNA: TGTGCCAGCAGCCCAGGACAGGGGACCCCGGTACAGTTCTTC

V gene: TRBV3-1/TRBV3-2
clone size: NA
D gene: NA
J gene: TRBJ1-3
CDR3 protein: CASSQRTGNTIYF
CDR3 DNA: TGTGCCAGCAGCCAACGTACTGGAAACACCATATATTTT

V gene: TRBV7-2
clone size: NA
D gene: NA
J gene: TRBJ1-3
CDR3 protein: CASSFRTLGNTIYF
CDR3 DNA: TGTGCCAGCAGCTTTAGGACACTTGGAAACACCATATATTTT

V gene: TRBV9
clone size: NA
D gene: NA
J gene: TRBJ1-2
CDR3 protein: CASSRGVDPYGYTF
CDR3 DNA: TGTGCCAGCAGCCGGGGAGTGGATCCCTATGGCTACACCTTC

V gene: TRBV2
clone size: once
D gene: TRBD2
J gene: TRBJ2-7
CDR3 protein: CASRTSGGHYEQYF
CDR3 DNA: TGTGCCAGCAGGACTAGCGGGGGGCACTACGAGCAGTACTTC

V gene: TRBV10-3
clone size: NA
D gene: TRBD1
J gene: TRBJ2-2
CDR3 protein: CAISESITGDGELFF
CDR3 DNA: TGTGCCATCAGTGAGTCGATCACAGGGGATGGGGAGCTGTTTTTT

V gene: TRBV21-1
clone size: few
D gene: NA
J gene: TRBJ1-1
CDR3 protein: CASRLQGGAFF
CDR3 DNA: TGTGCCAGCAGGTTACAGGGCGGAGCTTTCTTT

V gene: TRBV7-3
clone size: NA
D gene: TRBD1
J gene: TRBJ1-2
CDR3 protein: CASSLSGGDGYTF
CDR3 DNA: TGTGCCAGCAGCTTATCAGGGGGCGATGGCTACACCTTC

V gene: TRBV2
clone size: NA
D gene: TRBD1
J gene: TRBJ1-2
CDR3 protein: CASSAGTGPYGYTF
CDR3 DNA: TGTGCCAGCAGTGCCGGGACAGGGCCATATGGCTACACCTTC

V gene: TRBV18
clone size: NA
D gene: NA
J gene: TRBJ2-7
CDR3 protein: CASSPFSRGSYEQYF
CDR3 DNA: TGTGCCAGCTCACCATTTTCACGGGGTTCCTACGAGCAGTACTTC

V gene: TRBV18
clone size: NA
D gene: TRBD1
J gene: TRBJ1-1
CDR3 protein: CASSPGQGTTEAFF
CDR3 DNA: TGTGCCAGCTCCCCCGGACAGGGTACCACTGAAGCTTTCTTT

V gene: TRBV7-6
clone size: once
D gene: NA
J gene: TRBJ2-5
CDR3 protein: CASSLWLEEGAEETQYF
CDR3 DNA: TGTGCCAGCAGCTTATGGTTGGAGGAGGGGGCAGAAGAGACCCAGTACTTC